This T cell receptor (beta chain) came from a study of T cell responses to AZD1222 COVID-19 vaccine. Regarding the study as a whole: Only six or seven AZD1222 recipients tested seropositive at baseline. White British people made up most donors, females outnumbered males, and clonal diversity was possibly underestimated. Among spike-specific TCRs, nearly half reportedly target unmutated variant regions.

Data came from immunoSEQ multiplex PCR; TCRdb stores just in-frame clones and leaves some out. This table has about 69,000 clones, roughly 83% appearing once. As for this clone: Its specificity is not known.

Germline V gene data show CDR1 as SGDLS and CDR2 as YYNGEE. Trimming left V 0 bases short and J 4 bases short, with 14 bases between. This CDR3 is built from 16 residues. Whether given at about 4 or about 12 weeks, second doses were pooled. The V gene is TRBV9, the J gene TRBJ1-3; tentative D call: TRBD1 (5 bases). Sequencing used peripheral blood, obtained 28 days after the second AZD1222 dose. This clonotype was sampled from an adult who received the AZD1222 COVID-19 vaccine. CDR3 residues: CASSVGSGGSGNTIYF. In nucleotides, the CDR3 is TGTGCCAGCAGCGTAGGCTCGGGGGGATCCGGAAACACCATATATTTT.